This TCR beta chain derives from a study of control samples from healthy donors and cancer patients. The method was immunoSEQ multiplex PCR; TCRdb's version includes in-frame clones alone and lacks a portion of them. The sample yields about 180,000 clones, more than 85% seen once. Trimming took 3 bases from V and 8 from J, leaving 11 bases between them. The CDR3 is made up of 13 amino acids. CDR1 is MGHRA and CDR2 is YSYEKL in the germline V gene. Sequencing was performed on blood. The TCR comes from a woman aged 40 to 55 in good health. This chain connects TRBV4-1 to TRBJ1-3, with D hard to call. The CDR3 nucleotides are TGCGCCAGCAGCCACCCGGGCCAAGACACCATATATTTT. Translation gives CASSHPGQDTIYF.